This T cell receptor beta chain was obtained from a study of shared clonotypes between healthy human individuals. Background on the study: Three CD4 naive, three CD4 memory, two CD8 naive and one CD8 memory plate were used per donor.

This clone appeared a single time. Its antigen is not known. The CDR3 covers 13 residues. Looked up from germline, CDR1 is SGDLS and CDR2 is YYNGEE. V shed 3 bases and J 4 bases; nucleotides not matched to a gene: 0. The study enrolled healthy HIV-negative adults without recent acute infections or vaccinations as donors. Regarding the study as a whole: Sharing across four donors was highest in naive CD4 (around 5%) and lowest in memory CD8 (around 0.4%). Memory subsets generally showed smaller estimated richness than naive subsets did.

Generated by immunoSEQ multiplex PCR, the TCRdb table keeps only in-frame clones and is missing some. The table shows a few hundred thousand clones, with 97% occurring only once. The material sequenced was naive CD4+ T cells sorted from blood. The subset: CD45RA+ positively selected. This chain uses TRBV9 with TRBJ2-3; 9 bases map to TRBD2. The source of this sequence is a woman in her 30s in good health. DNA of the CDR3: TGTGCCAGCAGCGGACTAGCGGCAGATACGCAGTATTTT. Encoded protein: CASSGLAADTQYF.